The entry below gives a single TCR beta chain sequence along with its context. Other DNA variants within this sample encode the same CDR3. Assay: immunoSEQ multiplex PCR; the TCRdb copy retains only in-frame clones and omits some. The data hold approximately 39,000 clones, with approximately 94% observed a single time. J lost 2 bases, V lost 0 bases, and 1 base had no gene match. CDR3 length: 14 residues. The germline V gene encodes CDR1 SGHTA and CDR2 FQGNSA. This sample stems from a study of T cell changes during pregnancy in multiple sclerosis. Here the sequenced sample was CD4+ T cells from peripheral blood mononuclear cells, taken in the second trimester of pregnancy. The chain couples TRBV7-2 to TRBJ2-7; 7 positions agree with TRBD1. The source is a female donor with multiple sclerosis, enrolled in a pregnancy study. This chain's CDR3 is CASSLAGQTYEQYF. CDR3 in DNA: TGTGCCAGCAGCTTAGCGGGACAGACCTACGAGCAGTACTTC. The entire variable domain, with the rest obtained from reference TRBV7-2 and TRBJ2-7, is as follows: GAGVSQSPSNKVTEKGKDVELRCDPISGHTALYWYRQSLGQGLEFLIYFQGNSAPDKSGLPSDRFSAERTGGSVSTLTIQRTQQEDSAVYLCASSLAGQTYEQYFGPGTRLTVT.